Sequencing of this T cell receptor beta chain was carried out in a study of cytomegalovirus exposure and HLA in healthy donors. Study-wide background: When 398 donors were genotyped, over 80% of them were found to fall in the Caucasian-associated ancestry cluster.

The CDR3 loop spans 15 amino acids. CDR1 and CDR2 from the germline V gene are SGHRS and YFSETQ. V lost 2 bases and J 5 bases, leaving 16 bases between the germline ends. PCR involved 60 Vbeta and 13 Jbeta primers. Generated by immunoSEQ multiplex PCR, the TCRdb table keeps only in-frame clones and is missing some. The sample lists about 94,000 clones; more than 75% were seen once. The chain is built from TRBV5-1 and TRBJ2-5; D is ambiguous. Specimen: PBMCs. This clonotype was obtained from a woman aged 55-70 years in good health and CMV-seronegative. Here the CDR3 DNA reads TGCGCCAGCAGCTTCGGTTCATCGGCGGAGGAGACCCAGTACTTC. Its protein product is CASSFGSSAEETQYF.